Sequencing of this T cell receptor (beta chain) was carried out in a study of Graves' ophthalmopathy and Graves' hyperthyroidism. The wider study: Sampling took place at initial diagnosis, with peripheral blood obtained before any treatment.

CDR1 is SEHNR, CDR2 FQNEAQ, per germline (reference sequence). The V end lost 5 bases, the J end lost 3 bases, and 5 bases lay between the germline ends. The CDR3 contains 11 residues. This clonotype was observed at least ten times. Amplification of TCR beta CDR3 regions used RNA transcripts. RT-PCR was first run with HTBI primers, then multiplex PCR in a second round. TCRdb fed the multiplex PCR reads into MiXCR, producing one record per CDR3 protein. The sample comprises 400,000 or so distinct CDR3 sequences, roughly 15% of which are singletons, and about 2.4% rests with the top ten. The V gene is TRBV7-9, the J gene TRBJ2-7; D gene ambiguous. The receptor was derived from an adult woman with stable Graves' hyperthyroidism. The sample taken for sequencing was peripheral blood. CDR3 residues: CASSGLYEQYF. The CDR3 bases are TGTGCCAGCAGCGGTCTCTACGAGCAGTACTTC.